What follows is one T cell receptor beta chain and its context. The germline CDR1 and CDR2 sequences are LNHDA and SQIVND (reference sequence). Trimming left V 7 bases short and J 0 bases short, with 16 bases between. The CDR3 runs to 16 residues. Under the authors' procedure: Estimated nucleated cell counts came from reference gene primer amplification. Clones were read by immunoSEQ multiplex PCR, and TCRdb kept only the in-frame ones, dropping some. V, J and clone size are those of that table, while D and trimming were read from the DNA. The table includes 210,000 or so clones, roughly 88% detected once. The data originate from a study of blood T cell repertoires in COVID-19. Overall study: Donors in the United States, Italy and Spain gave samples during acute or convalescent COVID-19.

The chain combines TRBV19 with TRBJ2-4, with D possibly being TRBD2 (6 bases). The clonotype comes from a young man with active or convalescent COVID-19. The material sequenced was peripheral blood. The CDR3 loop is CASKPLSGEAKNIQYF. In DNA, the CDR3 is TGTGCCAGTAAACCGCTATCGGGGGAAGCCAAAAACATTCAGTACTTC.